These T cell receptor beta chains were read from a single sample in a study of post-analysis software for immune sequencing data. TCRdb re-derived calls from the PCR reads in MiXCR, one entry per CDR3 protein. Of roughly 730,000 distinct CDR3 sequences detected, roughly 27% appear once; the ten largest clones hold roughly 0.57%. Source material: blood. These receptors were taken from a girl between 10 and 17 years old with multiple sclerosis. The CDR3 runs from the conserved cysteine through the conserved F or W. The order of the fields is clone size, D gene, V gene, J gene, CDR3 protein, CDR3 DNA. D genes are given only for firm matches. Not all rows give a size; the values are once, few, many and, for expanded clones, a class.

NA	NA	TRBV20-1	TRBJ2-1	CSAREGSEQFF	TGCAGTGCTAGGGAGGGGAGTGAGCAGTTCTTC
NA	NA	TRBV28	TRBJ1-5	CASSPDRKSNQPQHF	TGTGCCAGCAGTCCCGACAGGAAAAGCAATCAGCCCCAGCATTTT
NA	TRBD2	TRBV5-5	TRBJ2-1	CASSPGLAALRGNEQFF	TGTGCCAGCAGCCCCGGACTAGCGGCCTTACGGGGCAATGAGCAGTTCTTC
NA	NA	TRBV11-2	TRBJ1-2	CASSSRDTNGYTF	TGTGCCAGCAGCTCAAGGGATACCAATGGCTACACCTTC
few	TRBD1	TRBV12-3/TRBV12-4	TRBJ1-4	CASGLTRQGSATNEKLFF	TGTGCCAGCGGTTTAACGCGACAGGGGTCTGCAACTAATGAAAAACTGTTTTTT
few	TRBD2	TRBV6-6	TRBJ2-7	CASRTLAGDDEQYF	TGTGCCAGCAGAACCTTAGCGGGAGACGACGAGCAGTACTTC
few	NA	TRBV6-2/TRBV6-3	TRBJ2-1	CASSYSGRSSYNEQFF	TGTGCCAGCAGTTACTCGGGCAGGAGCTCCTACAATGAGCAGTTCTTC
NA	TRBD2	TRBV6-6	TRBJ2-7	CATRRAGAYEQYF	TGTGCCACCCGCAGAGCGGGAGCCTACGAGCAGTACTTC
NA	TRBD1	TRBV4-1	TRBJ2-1	CASSLGTGLNEQFF	TGCGCCAGCAGCCTCGGGACAGGGTTGAATGAGCAGTTCTTC
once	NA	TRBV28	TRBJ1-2	CASFRGYGYTF	TGTGCCAGCTTCCGCGGGTATGGCTACACCTTC
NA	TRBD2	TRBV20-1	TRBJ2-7	CSASLAGRGHEQYF	TGCAGTGCTTCTTTAGCGGGACGTGGCCATGAGCAGTACTTC
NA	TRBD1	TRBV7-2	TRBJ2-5	CASSKYYRGEAQYF	TGTGCCAGCAGCAAATACTACAGGGGGGAGGCCCAGTACTTC
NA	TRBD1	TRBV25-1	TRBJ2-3	CASSAGTGSTDTQYF	TGTGCCAGCAGTGCCGGGACAGGGAGCACAGATACGCAGTATTTT
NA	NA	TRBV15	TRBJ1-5	CAASRESGAGQPQHF	TGTGCCGCCAGCAGAGAATCGGGGGCAGGGCAGCCCCAGCATTTT
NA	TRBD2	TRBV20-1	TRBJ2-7	CSARGLAGGVEQYF	TGCAGCGCTCGCGGGCTAGCGGGAGGGGTAGAGCAGTACTTC
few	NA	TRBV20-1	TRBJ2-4	CSASQGRDIQYF	TGCAGTGCTAGTCAGGGACGGGACATTCAGTACTTC
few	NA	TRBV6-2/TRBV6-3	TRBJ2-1	CASTRLRGITSNEQFF	TGTGCCAGCACCCGATTAAGGGGGATAACGTCCAATGAGCAGTTCTTC
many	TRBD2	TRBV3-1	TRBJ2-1	CASSPLPSGGRYNEQFF	TGTGCCAGCAGCCCCCTCCCTAGCGGGGGCCGATACAATGAGCAGTTCTTC
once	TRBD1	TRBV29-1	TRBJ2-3	CSVTSDRGPWDTQYF	TGCAGCGTGACGTCGGACAGGGGGCCTTGGGATACGCAGTATTTT
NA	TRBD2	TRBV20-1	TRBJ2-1	CSARDPHRTRVYNEQFF	TGCAGTGCTAGAGATCCCCATCGGACTAGGGTATACAATGAGCAGTTCTTC
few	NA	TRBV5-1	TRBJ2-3	CASSSPGLGYTDTQYF	TGCGCCAGCAGCTCTCCGGGACTCGGATACACAGATACGCAGTATTTT
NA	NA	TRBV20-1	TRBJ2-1	CSARAPLGRANEQFF	TGCAGTGCTAGAGCCCCCCTAGGGCGAGCCAATGAGCAGTTCTTC
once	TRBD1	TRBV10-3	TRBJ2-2	CAIRGQGTNTGELFF	TGTGCCATCAGGGGACAGGGTACGAACACCGGGGAGCTGTTTTTT
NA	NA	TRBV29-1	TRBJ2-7	CSAIGDSTYEQYF	TGCAGCGCAATAGGCGACAGTACCTACGAGCAGTACTTC
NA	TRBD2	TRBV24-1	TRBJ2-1	CATSADPGLAGGTYNEQFF	TGTGCCACCAGTGCAGACCCGGGACTAGCGGGGGGAACCTACAATGAGCAGTTCTTC
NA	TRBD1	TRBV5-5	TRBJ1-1	CASSSQGAPEAFF	TGTGCCAGCAGTTCCCAGGGGGCGCCTGAAGCTTTCTTT
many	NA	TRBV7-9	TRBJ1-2	CASTSSRAYGYTF	TGTGCCAGCACCTCGAGCCGGGCCTATGGCTACACCTTC
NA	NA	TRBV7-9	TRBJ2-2	CAQESETGELFF	TGTGCCCAGGAGTCGGAGACCGGGGAGCTGTTTTTT
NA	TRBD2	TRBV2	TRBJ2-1	CASSERTSSQTIEQFF	TGTGCCAGCAGTGAAAGGACTAGCTCACAGACGATTGAGCAGTTCTTC
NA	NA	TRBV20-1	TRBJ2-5	CSAGGTSLDGRDQETQYF	TGCAGTGCTGGGGGGACCTCCTTGGACGGGAGAGACCAAGAGACCCAGTACTTC
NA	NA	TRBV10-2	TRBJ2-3	CASRAHSDTQYF	TGCGCCAGCAGGGCACATTCAGATACGCAGTATTTT
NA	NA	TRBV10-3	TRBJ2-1	CAISGTRDNHNEQFF	TGTGCCATCAGTGGGACCCGGGACAACCACAATGAGCAGTTCTTC
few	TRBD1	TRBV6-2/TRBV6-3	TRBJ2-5	CASSRTGASEETQYF	TGTGCCAGCAGTCGGACAGGGGCATCCGAAGAGACCCAGTACTTC
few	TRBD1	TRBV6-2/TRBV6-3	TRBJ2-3	CASSSDRGIDTQYF	TGTGCCAGCAGTTCGGACAGGGGAATAGATACGCAGTATTTT